Shown below are 23 T cell receptor beta chains from a single sample sequenced in a study of blood T cell repertoires in COVID-19. The table came from immunoSEQ multiplex PCR; TCRdb's copy has only in-frame clones and leaves some out. Of 35,000 to 45,000 clones in the sample, about 90% were seen once. Specimen: peripheral blood. The receptors come from a woman older than 75 with acute or convalescent COVID-19.

CDR3 in amino acids: CASSWGTSNTGELFF. CDR3 DNA sequence: TGCGCCAGCAGCTGGGGGACATCGAACACCGGGGAGCTGTTTTTT. V gene TRBV5-1 combines with J gene TRBJ2-2, with D maybe TRBD1 (6 bases). V was shortened by 3 bases and J by 0 bases, with 9 bases between the two germline ends. This CDR3 spans 15 amino acids. Germline CDR1 and CDR2: SGHRS and YFSETQ. Supplemented by reference TRBV5-1 and TRBJ2-2, the full variable domain reads KAGVTQTPRYLIKTRGQQVTLSCSPISGHRSVSWYQQTPGQGLQFLFEYFSETQRNKGNFPGRFSGRQFSNSRSEMNVSTLELGDSALYLCASSWGTSNTGELFFGEGSRLTVL.

The J gene is TRBJ2-3, the V gene TRBV28; D might be TRBD1 (5 bases). The CDR3 totals 13 residues. Germline loops: CDR1 MDHEN, CDR2 SYDVKM. V gave up 8 bases and J gave up 3 bases, with 12 bases separating them. DNA for the CDR3: TGTGCCAGCGAGAGGACATTGACAGATACGCAGTATTTT. This gives the protein CASERTLTDTQYF.

In DNA form, the CDR3 reads TGTGCTAGTGGTTCGGGACAGGGTTACACAGATACGCAGTATTTT. Translation gives CASGSGQGYTDTQYF. V gene TRBV12-5 combines with J gene TRBJ2-3; 9 positions agree with TRBD1. J lost 2 bases, V lost 4 bases, and 4 bases had no gene match. CDR1 is LGHNT, CDR2 FRNRAP, per germline. The length of the CDR3 is 15 residues.

The chain employs TRBV2 and TRBJ2-2; 8 bases are a match to TRBD1. With V trimmed by 5 bases and J by 1 base, 3 bases remained unmatched. Germline values: CDR1 SNHLY, CDR2 FYNNEI. The CDR3 sequence is 15 residues long. The chain's CDR3 is CASSRDRQNTGELFF. The CDR3 bases are TGTGCCAGCAGTAGGGACAGGCAGAACACCGGGGAGCTGTTTTTT.

J is TRBJ2-2 and V is TRBV5-1; 10 positions agree with TRBD1. CDR1 SGHRS and CDR2 YFSETQ come from the germline V gene. After removal of 4 bases from V and 4 bases from J, the junction contained 10 bases not matched to a gene. The CDR3 covers 17 residues. The DNA for the CDR3 is TGCGCCAGCAGCGATATACCGGGACAGGGGTCCACCGGGGAGCTGTTTTTT. Amino acids: CASSDIPGQGSTGELFF.

In nucleotides, the CDR3 is TGCGCCAGCAGCCCGCGTCATGGGGGGTTTGAGCAGTACTTC. Translation gives CASSPRHGGFEQYF. This sequence joins TRBV5-1 and TRBJ2-4, with D tentatively TRBD2 (6 bases). V was pared by 4 bases and J by 13 bases, with 21 bases between. Germline V CDR1 and CDR2: SGHRS, YFSETQ. This CDR3 has 14 residues.

The chain uses TRBV7-3 and TRBJ1-1; TRBD1 aligns across 9 bases. Trimming took 5 bases from V and 1 from J; bases not matched to a gene: 5. This CDR3 region has 15 residues. Looked up from germline, CDR1 is SGHTA and CDR2 is FQGTGA. The CDR3 spells CASSPRTGANTEAFF. The CDR3 nucleotides read TGTGCCAGCAGCCCTAGGACAGGGGCGAACACTGAAGCTTTCTTT.

The chain couples TRBV7-9 to TRBJ1-1; tentative D call: TRBD1 (6 bases). This CDR3 region has 14 residues. Germline lookup yields CDR1 SEHNR and CDR2 FQNEAQ (reference sequence). Trimming pared 5 bases from V and 5 bases from J, leaving 15 bases between. The DNA for the CDR3 is TGTGCCAGCAGCCCTGGTAGGGGGGGGACTGAAGCTTTCTTT. It yields the protein CASSPGRGGTEAFF.

The CDR3 nucleotides read TGTGCCAGCAGTTACTCGGGCTACAGGGTCTCTGAAGCTTTCTTT. Residues: CASSYSGYRVSEAFF. The rearrangement uses TRBV6-5 and TRBJ1-1; possibly TRBD1 for D (6 bases). The CDR3 spans 15 residues. The V end was cut by 0 bases, the J end by 6 bases, with 14 bases between. In germline, CDR1 is MNHEY, CDR2 SVGAGI.

CDR3: CASSLDGLRTEAFF. The CDR3 DNA is TGCGCCAGCAGCTTGGACGGCTTGAGGACTGAAGCTTTCTTT. This chain connects TRBV5-1 to TRBJ1-1; D remains unclear. The CDR3 length is 14 residues. Germline values: CDR1 SGHRS, CDR2 YFSETQ. V was pared by 0 bases and J by 5 bases, with 11 bases between.

The J gene is TRBJ1-6, the V gene TRBV6-1, with a tentative D call TRBD1 (6 bases). CDR3 length: 16 amino acids. V lost 2 bases to trimming and J lost 9 bases, with 17 bases between them. In germline, CDR1 is MNHNS, CDR2 SASEGT. In nucleotides, the CDR3 is TGTGCCAGCAGTGAAATACAGGGAGCTTGGGGTTCACCCCTCCACTTT. The encoded protein is CASSEIQGAWGSPLHF.

The rearrangement joins TRBV28 to TRBJ2-1; 10 positions match TRBD2. The V segment lost 8 bases and the J segment 9 bases; nucleotides outside the gene matches: 16. The CDR3 runs 16 residues. Germline V gene lookup returns CDR1 MDHEN and CDR2 SYDVKM. CDR3 bases: TGTGCCAGCTCCCCACGGGGAGCGGGGGGGCCCGGTGAGCAGTTCTTC. It codes for CASSPRGAGGPGEQFF.

This chain joins TRBV5-1 and TRBJ2-1; 8 bases are shared with TRBD2. With V trimmed by 4 bases and J by 4 bases, 7 bases remained unmatched. This CDR3 comprises 15 residues. Germline-derived CDR1 and CDR2 are SGHRS and YFSETQ. For the CDR3, the DNA is TGCGCCAGCAGCCAACTAGCGGCCTTTTACAATGAGCAGTTCTTC. This translates into CASSQLAAFYNEQFF. The full variable domain, in which reference TRBV5-1 and TRBJ2-1 provide the parts outside the CDR3, is KAGVTQTPRYLIKTRGQQVTLSCSPISGHRSVSWYQQTPGQGLQFLFEYFSETQRNKGNFPGRFSGRQFSNSRSEMNVSTLELGDSALYLCASSQLAAFYNEQFFGPGTRLTVL.

The J gene is TRBJ1-5, the V gene TRBV4-1; 9 nucleotides agree with TRBD1. CDR3 length equals 16 residues. V dropped 5 bases and J dropped 1; count of bases not matched to a gene: 6. In germline, CDR1 is MGHRA, CDR2 YSYEKL. Here the CDR3 DNA reads TGCGCCAGCAGCAGACAGGGGGGAGCAAGCAATCAGCCCCAGCATTTT. Amino acid sequence: CASSRQGGASNQPQHF.

The chain uses TRBV5-4 and TRBJ1-3; D is possibly TRBD1 (5 bases). The CDR3 runs to 15 residues. The germline V gene encodes CDR1 SGHNT and CDR2 YYREEE (reference sequence). Trimming took off 3 bases at V and 1 base at J, with 11 bases between the two ends. The CDR3 nucleotides are TGTGCCAGCAGCTCGGGCAGGGCATCTGGAAACACCATATATTTT. It specifies CASSSGRASGNTIYF. The whole variable domain, remainder taken from reference TRBV5-4 and TRBJ1-3, is ETGVTQSPTHLIKTRGQQVTLRCSSQSGHNTVSWYQQALGQGPQFIFQYYREEENGRGNFPPRFSGLQFPNYSSELNVNALELDDSALYLCASSSGRASGNTIYFGEGSWLTVV.

The rearrangement joins TRBV3-1 (or the pseudogene TRBV3-2) to TRBJ1-2, with 7 nucleotides matching TRBD1. The CDR3 is made up of 15 amino acids. Germline V lookup: CDR1 LGHDT, CDR2 YNNKEL (reference sequence). Trimming at V came to 3 bases and at J to 4 bases, leaving 8 bases not matched to a gene. The CDR3 DNA follows: TGTGCCAGCAGCCATGGTGGGGGACAGTCCTATGGCTACACCTTC. It specifies CASSHGGGQSYGYTF.

The chain uses TRBV12-5 and TRBJ2-5, with a possible D match to TRBD1 (6 bases). This CDR3 is built from 13 residues. Per the germline V gene, CDR1 is LGHNT and CDR2 is FRNRAP. V was shortened by 6 bases and J by 4 bases, with 12 bases between the two germline ends. Here the CDR3 reads CASGPTGRETQYF. The CDR3 DNA follows: TGTGCTAGTGGCCCCACAGGGCGAGAGACCCAGTACTTC.

The chain recombines TRBV15 with TRBJ2-3; the match to TRBD2 covers 12 bases. J was trimmed by 0 bases and V by 3 bases; bases with no gene match: 1. The CDR3 has 16 residues. Germline V CDR1 and CDR2: LNHNV, YYDKDF (reference sequence). The CDR3 sequence: CATSSGLAGSTDTQYF. The CDR3 DNA sequence: TGTGCCACCAGCAGCGGACTAGCGGGGAGCACAGATACGCAGTATTTT. The full variable domain, in which reference TRBV15 and TRBJ2-3 provide the parts outside the CDR3, is DAMVIQNPRYQVTQFGKPVTLSCSQTLNHNVMYWYQQKSSQAPKLLFHYYDKDFNNEADTPDNFQSRRPNTSFCFLDIRSPGLGDTAMYLCATSSGLAGSTDTQYFGPGTRLTVL.

The rearrangement uses TRBV6-6 and TRBJ2-7, with D perhaps TRBD2 (5 bases). V was pared by 0 bases and J by 6 bases, with 18 bases between. This CDR3 region has 16 residues. The germline V gene encodes CDR1 MNHNY and CDR2 SVGAGI (reference sequence). CDR3 in DNA: TGTGCCAGCAGTTACTCGGGTGGGAGCCCTCGGCGCGAGCAGTACTTC. Its protein is CASSYSGGSPRREQYF.

The CDR3 is CASSLEQGAYEQYF. The CDR3 DNA reads as TGTGCCAGCAGCTTGGAACAGGGGGCTTACGAGCAGTACTTC. The chain carries TRBV5-6 and TRBJ2-7, with 9 bases identical to TRBD1. CDR3 length: 14 residues. CDR1 is SGHDT and CDR2 is YYEEEE in the germline V gene. V lost 0 bases and J lost 4; bases outside the gene matches: 2.

V gene TRBV3-1 (or the pseudogene TRBV3-2) combines with J gene TRBJ2-5; D is possibly TRBD1 (5 bases). V dropped 5 bases and J dropped 4 bases, with 14 bases sitting between them. The CDR3 runs 14 residues. Germline values: CDR1 LGHDT, CDR2 YNNKEL (reference sequence). The CDR3 protein is CASSVYDSRETQYF. In DNA form, the CDR3 reads TGTGCCAGCAGCGTCTACGACAGTCGAGAGACCCAGTACTTC.

The sample holds a few counts of this clone. CDR3 in amino acids: CASSLSGQLLYEQYF. The CDR3 DNA sequence: TGTGCCAGCAGCCTATCGGGACAGCTTCTCTACGAGCAGTACTTC. V and J are TRBV5-4 and TRBJ2-7, with TRBD1 matching over 7 bases. The CDR3 is made up of 15 amino acids. Germline lookup yields CDR1 SGHNT and CDR2 YYREEE (reference sequence). J gave up 3 bases and V 4 bases, and 10 bases lay outside the gene matches.

This chain uses TRBV20-1 with TRBJ1-2, with D maybe TRBD1 (5 bases). From germline, CDR1 is DFQATT and CDR2 SNEGSKA (reference sequence). CDR3 length equals 13 residues. The V end was cut by 3 bases, the J end by 4 bases, with 12 bases between. CDR3 nucleotide sequence: TGCAGTGCTAGTCCAGGGCTTAGCTATGGCTACACCTTC. It codes for CSASPGLSYGYTF.